The present T cell receptor (beta chain) was sequenced within a study of shared clonotypes between healthy human individuals. This CDR3 has 14 amino acids. The V and J ends lost 7 bases and 3 bases, in that order; junction bases with no gene match: 9. Germline values: CDR1 SGHRS, CDR2 YFSETQ. Only in-frame clones appear in the TCRdb table, and some are missing; sequencing was by immunoSEQ multiplex PCR. The data hold approximately 1,500,000 clones, with around 97% observed a single time. The count of this clone is one. The origin of this receptor is a man younger than 45 in good health. The source material was naive CD4+ T cells sorted from blood. Subset given: CD45RA+ positively selected. The chain joins TRBV5-1 to TRBJ2-7; 8 bases map to TRBD2. CDR3 DNA sequence: TGCGCCAGCCGGAGCACTAGCGGAATCTACGAGCAGTACTTC. This gives the protein CASRSTSGIYEQYF.